A selection of T cell receptor beta chains follows, all from one sample in a study of T cell responses to AZD1222 COVID-19 vaccine. The method was immunoSEQ multiplex PCR; TCRdb's version includes in-frame clones alone and lacks a portion of them. The table records 100,000 to 120,000 clones, more than 70% of them present only once. This specimen was peripheral blood, taken on day 0 of MenACWY control vaccination. The source of these receptors is an adult in good health. Each CDR3 is given with its conserved first and last residue. D genes are given only for firm matches. Size is stated for part of the rows, as once, few or many counts, or as a class when the clone is expanded.

d_call	clone_size	j_call	v_call	cdr3_aa
TRBD2	few	TRBJ2-7	TRBV9	CASSPRSGGNEQYF
NA	NA	TRBJ1-1	TRBV3-1/TRBV3-2	CASSQGTGGTEAFF
NA	once	TRBJ1-4	TRBV6-6	CASRLRVGREKLFF
NA	NA	TRBJ2-3	TRBV12-5	CASGSAPSSRFDTQYF
NA	NA	TRBJ1-2	TRBV6-5	CASSLPRRTNYGYTF
NA	once	TRBJ2-7	TRBV23-1	CASSQSRLREPYYEQYF
TRBD1	NA	TRBJ1-1	TRBV9	CASSRQGNTEAFF
NA	few	TRBJ1-1	TRBV11-3	CASSFQEGVLNTEAFF
NA	NA	TRBJ1-1	TRBV11-2	CASSLDPGHGAFF
TRBD1	NA	TRBJ2-1	TRBV7-3	CASSLTSGTGRNNEQFF
NA	NA	TRBJ1-6	TRBV5-6	CASRFQGSPLHF
NA	few	TRBJ2-1	TRBV27	CASSALFSGTSYNEQFF
TRBD1	once	TRBJ1-4	TRBV27	CASSPGTVTNEKLFF
NA	NA	TRBJ1-1	TRBV11-2	CASSTALSGVLGNTEAFF
TRBD2	NA	TRBJ2-5	TRBV5-1	CASSLLSSGRYQETQYF
NA	NA	TRBJ1-1	TRBV5-1	CASSLEILNTEAFF
NA	NA	TRBJ1-1	TRBV2	CASGLDNEDEAFF
TRBD2	NA	TRBJ2-3	TRBV7-3	CASSRTSGGDTQYF
TRBD1	NA	TRBJ1-2	TRBV7-9	CAWEGTGGGYTF
NA	NA	TRBJ2-7	TRBV6-1	CASSEFGGYEQYF
TRBD1	NA	TRBJ1-4	TRBV7-8	CASSLAGRGLVNEKLFF
NA	NA	TRBJ1-5	TRBV6-5	CASSYAGGSNQPQHF
TRBD1	NA	TRBJ2-7	TRBV5-1	CASSLEGTGLYEQYF
NA	NA	TRBJ2-1	TRBV11-3	CASSLESQGYNEQFF
NA	few	TRBJ1-2	TRBV11-2	CASSFGTQGGYGYTF
NA	NA	TRBJ1-6	TRBV23-1	CASGRVECAPRNSPLHF
TRBD2	NA	TRBJ2-5	TRBV7-2	CASSVTGLAVETQYF
TRBD2	NA	TRBJ2-5	TRBV11-2	CASSLGFSSGGQETQYF
NA	NA	TRBJ1-1	TRBV7-9	CASSNPDGANTEAFF
TRBD2	once	TRBJ2-7	TRBV27	CASSFSGDSYEQYF
NA	NA	TRBJ2-7	TRBV2	CASSEDRIYEQYF
NA	few	TRBJ2-1	TRBV2	CASSVGQVNEQFF
NA	few	TRBJ2-7	TRBV5-4	CASSLQGTTYEQYF
NA	NA	TRBJ1-6	TRBV19	CASSTQMGDSPLHF
NA	NA	TRBJ2-5	TRBV7-2	CASSPPGRRGETQYF
TRBD2	NA	TRBJ2-3	TRBV5-1	CASSWGLAGRTDTQYF
NA	NA	TRBJ2-2	TRBV5-1	CASKLDPNAGELFF
TRBD2	once	TRBJ2-7	TRBV5-1	CASSPGTSGVYEQYF
NA	NA	TRBJ1-2	TRBV19	CASSIRGFEIGYTF
NA	NA	TRBJ1-2	TRBV6-1	CASSDPPMAGYGYTF
TRBD2	NA	TRBJ2-3	TRBV7-6	CASSLNAGGRTDTQYF
NA	NA	TRBJ2-7	TRBV10-3	CAISSDQGYEQYF
NA	once	TRBJ1-1	TRBV2	CASRTGHGNTEAFF
TRBD2	NA	TRBJ2-1	TRBV27	CASTSWAGGNNEQFF
TRBD2	NA	TRBJ2-5	TRBV27	CASSLVAGGTQYF
TRBD1	NA	TRBJ2-5	TRBV5-5	CASSHGDSRETQYF